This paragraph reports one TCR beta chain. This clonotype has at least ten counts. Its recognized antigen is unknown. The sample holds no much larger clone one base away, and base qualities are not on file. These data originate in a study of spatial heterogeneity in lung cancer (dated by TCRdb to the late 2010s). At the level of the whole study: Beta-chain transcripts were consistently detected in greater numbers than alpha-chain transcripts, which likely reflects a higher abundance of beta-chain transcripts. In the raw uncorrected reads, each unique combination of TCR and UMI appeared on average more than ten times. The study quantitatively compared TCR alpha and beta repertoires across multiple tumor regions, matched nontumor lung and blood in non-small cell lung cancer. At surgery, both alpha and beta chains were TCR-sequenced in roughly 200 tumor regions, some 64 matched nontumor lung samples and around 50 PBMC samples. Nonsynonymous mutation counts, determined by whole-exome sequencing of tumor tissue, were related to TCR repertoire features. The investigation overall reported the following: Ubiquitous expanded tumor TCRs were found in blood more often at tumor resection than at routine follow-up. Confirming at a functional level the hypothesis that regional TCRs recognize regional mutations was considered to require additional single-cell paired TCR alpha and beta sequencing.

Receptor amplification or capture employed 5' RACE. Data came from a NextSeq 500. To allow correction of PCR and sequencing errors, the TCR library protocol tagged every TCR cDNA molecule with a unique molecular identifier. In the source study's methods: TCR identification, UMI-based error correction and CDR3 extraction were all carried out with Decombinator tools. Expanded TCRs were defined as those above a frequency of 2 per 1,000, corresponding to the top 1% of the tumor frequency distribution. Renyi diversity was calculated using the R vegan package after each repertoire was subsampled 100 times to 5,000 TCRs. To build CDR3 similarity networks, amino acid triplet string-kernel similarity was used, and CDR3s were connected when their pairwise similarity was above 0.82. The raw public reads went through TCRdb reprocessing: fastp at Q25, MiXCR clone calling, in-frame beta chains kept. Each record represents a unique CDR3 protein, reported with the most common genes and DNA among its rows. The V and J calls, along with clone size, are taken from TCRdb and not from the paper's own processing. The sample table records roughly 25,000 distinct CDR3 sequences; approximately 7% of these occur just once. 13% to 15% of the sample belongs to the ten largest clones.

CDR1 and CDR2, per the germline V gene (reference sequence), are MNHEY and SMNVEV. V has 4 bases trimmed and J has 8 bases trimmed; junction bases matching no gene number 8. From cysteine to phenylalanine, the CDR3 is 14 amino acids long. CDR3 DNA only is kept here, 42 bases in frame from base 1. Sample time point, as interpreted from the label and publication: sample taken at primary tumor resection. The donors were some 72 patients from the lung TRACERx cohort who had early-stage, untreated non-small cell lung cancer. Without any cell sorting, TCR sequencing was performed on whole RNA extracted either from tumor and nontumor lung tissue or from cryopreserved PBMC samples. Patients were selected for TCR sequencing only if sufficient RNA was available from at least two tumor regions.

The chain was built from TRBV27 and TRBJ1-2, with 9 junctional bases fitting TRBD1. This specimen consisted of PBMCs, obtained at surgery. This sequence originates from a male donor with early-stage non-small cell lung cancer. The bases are TGTGCCAGCAGTTCATCGGACAGGGGCCACGGCTACACCTTC. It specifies CASSSSDRGHGYTF.